A selection of T cell receptor beta chains follows, all from one sample in a study of shared clonotypes between healthy human individuals. Assay: immunoSEQ multiplex PCR; the TCRdb copy retains only in-frame clones and omits some. The table has a few hundred thousand clones, 95% to 96% seen once. Sequenced sample: naive CD8+ T cells sorted from blood. The receptors stem from a woman aged 25 to 45 in good health. The CDR3 runs from the conserved cysteine through the conserved F or W. D genes are given only for firm matches.

>TRBV27|-
CASKGSTDTQYF
>TRBV27|-
CASIPLLGTYNEQFF
>TRBV21-1|-
CASSKGGVPAFF
>TRBV5-5|-
CASSDQGPPYEQYF
>TRBV19|TRBD2
CASSLAAGGGYNEQFF
>TRBV5-8|-
CASSLHPGELFF
>TRBV7-9|TRBD1
CASSRDSGYEQYF
>TRBV9|TRBD1
CASSDQGAGELFF
>TRBV28|TRBD1
CASRPTGQGLNQPQHF
>TRBV5-6|-
CASSWGDPSIEQFF
>TRBV27|TRBD2
CASSLGGSGRDTQYF
>TRBV28|-
CASSGLQETQYF
>TRBV30|-
CAWSVTRGNQPQHF
>TRBV5-6|-
CASSLGLNRYEQYF
>TRBV4-1|-
CASSENRAMNTEAFF
>TRBV10-3|TRBD1
CAISDPPGQTTNEQFF
>TRBV9|TRBD1
CASSVGGTENIQYF